The TCR beta chain under discussion was sequenced for a study of T-cell reconstitution after alpha-beta-depleted transplantation in children listed by TCRdb under 2016. Describing the broader study: Using TCR repertoire profiling, the study followed T-cell immune reconstitution in a quantitative way in children after TCRalphabeta/CD19-depleted allogeneic hematopoietic cell transplantation.

In the case of this clonotype: The antigen it binds to is not known. Base qualities were left out, and no much larger clone turns up one base away.

Trimming at the junction amounts to 4 bases on V and 2 bases on J, and the germline ends lie 12 bases apart. Looking up the germline V gene yields CDR1 SGHDN and CDR2 FVKESK. Including cysteine and phenylalanine, the CDR3 has 14 amino acids. Only the CDR3 part of the read is kept: 42 bases, read in frame from the first base. The library was obtained by PCR. Sequencer: Illumina HiSeq 2500. Molecular barcoding was employed in the preparation of TCR libraries, with unique molecular identifiers being used to normalize TCRbeta repertoire quantification. The public reads were quality trimmed at Q25 with fastp and then assembled into clones with MiXCR by TCRdb, keeping productive beta chains. One record per CDR3 amino acid sequence lists the most common genes and DNA. The sample profile shows 600,000 to 700,000 distinct CDR3 sequences; roughly 17% of them were found once. Approximately 1% of the sample is taken by the ten largest.

This specimen was PBMCs from the stem cell graft donor, taken from the stem cell graft. The sequence links TRBV14 to TRBJ2-7; TRBD1 is perhaps the D gene, given 5 matching bases. This receptor was identified in a human donor who donated a stem cell graft to a child with acute myeloid leukemia. The CDR3 region: CASSLLGAAYEQYF. The DNA is TGTGCCAGCAGCCTCCTAGGGGCTGCCTACGAGCAGTACTTC.